Listed below are T cell receptor beta chains from one sample, sequenced in a study of blood T cell repertoires in COVID-19. Repertoires were generated with immunoSEQ multiplex PCR, while TCRdb's copy carries only in-frame clones and drops some. The data show 200,000 to 250,000 clones, with approximately 78% seen just once and 7% to 10% held by the top ten. Input material: peripheral blood. These receptors came from an elderly woman with COVID-19, enrolled during active disease. Both conserved end residues are part of each CDR3. A D gene is named only where the DNA matches it firmly. Size values are once, few and many counts, or a class for expanded clones, and some rows have none.

j_gene | v_gene | abundance | d_gene | CDR3nt | CDR3aa
TRBJ2-3 | TRBV7-9 | many | . | TGTGCCAGCAGCACGCACAGGAGCACAGATACGCAGTATTTT | CASSTHRSTDTQYF
TRBJ1-5 | TRBV15 | . | . | TGTGCCACCAGCCCCGTCCGGGGGGGTAGTCAGCCCCAGCATTTT | CATSPVRGGSQPQHF
TRBJ2-1 | TRBV4-1 | . | TRBD1 | TGCGCCAGCAGCCACGACAGGGGAAACAATGAGCAGTTCTTC | CASSHDRGNNEQFF
TRBJ1-3 | TRBV11-2 | . | . | TGTGCCAGCAGCTTGGGCGGGTTCAACACCATATATTTT | CASSLGGFNTIYF
TRBJ2-7 | TRBV12-5 | . | . | TGTGCTCCAAACCTATCCCCATACTCGAGCTCCTACGAGCAGTACTTC | CAPNLSPYSSSYEQYF
TRBJ1-2 | TRBV28 | . | . | TGTGCCAGCTCCGGGGGGGGCTATGGCTACACCTTC | CASSGGGYGYTF
TRBJ2-7 | TRBV3-1/TRBV3-2 | . | TRBD1 | TGTGCCAGCAGCCAAGATCGACAGGGTTCCTACGAGCAGTACTTC | CASSQDRQGSYEQYF
TRBJ1-1 | TRBV24-1 | once | . | TGTGCCACCAGTGCCAGCGACAGATTCAATGCTTTCTTT | CATSASDRFNAFF
TRBJ1-5 | TRBV5-1 | . | . | TGCGCCAGCAGCCGGGAGGACAGCAGAAATCAGCCCCAGCATTTT | CASSREDSRNQPQHF
TRBJ2-1 | TRBV6-1 | once | TRBD2 | TGTGCCAGCAGTGAAGCGCTTCGGCGACTAGCGGGACTGAATGAGCAGTTCTTC | CASSEALRRLAGLNEQFF
TRBJ1-1 | TRBV7-2 | . | TRBD1 | TGTGCCAGCAGGTTCGCAGGGGGAGTTAACACTGAAGCTTTCTTT | CASRFAGGVNTEAFF
TRBJ2-1 | TRBV3-1/TRBV3-2 | . | . | TGTGCCAGCAGCCAAGGTTTAGCGGTTTACAATGAGCAGTTCTTC | CASSQGLAVYNEQFF
TRBJ2-7 | TRBV29-1 | . | . | TGCAGCGTTGCTGCGGGCTCTTACGGGGAGCAGTACTTC | CSVAAGSYGEQYF
TRBJ2-7 | TRBV5-4 | . | TRBD1 | TGTGCCAGCAGCCTGATAGGACAGGGGGCTTTCGTCGAGCAGTACTTC | CASSLIGQGAFVEQYF
TRBJ2-2 | TRBV15 | . | TRBD1 | TGTGCCACCAGCAGAGATTTGGGACAGGGGAAGACCGGGGAGCTGTTTTTT | CATSRDLGQGKTGELFF
TRBJ2-5 | TRBV30 | . | TRBD2 | TGTGCCTGGAGTCCCCCTAGCGGGGGGCAAGAGACCCAGTACTTC | CAWSPPSGGQETQYF
TRBJ1-1 | TRBV7-2 | . | TRBD1 | TGTGCCAGCAGCTTCTCGGGACAGGGGGCAGGTATTGCTTTCTTT | CASSFSGQGAGIAFF
TRBJ1-1 | TRBV30 | . | . | TGTGCCTCCAGGGCGGGGTCCTGGGGCACTGAAGCTTTCTTT | CASRAGSWGTEAFF
TRBJ1-3 | TRBV11-2 | . | . | TGTGCCAGCAGCTTCTACTCTGGAAACACCATATATTTT | CASSFYSGNTIYF
TRBJ2-5 | TRBV29-1 | . | . | TGCAGCGTTGAACGGCGGGAAGAGACCCAGTACTTC | CSVERREETQYF
TRBJ1-1 | TRBV14 | . | TRBD1 | TGTGCCAGCAGCGCCCGGGACAGGGGCCTCATGAACACTGAAGCTTTCTTT | CASSARDRGLMNTEAFF
TRBJ2-5 | TRBV19 | . | . | TGTGCCAGTAGTATACGGATTGCGGGGGCCCAAGAGACCCAGTACTTC | CASSIRIAGAQETQYF
TRBJ2-7 | TRBV29-1 | . | . | TGCAGCGTTGGACAGGTGGCCTACGAGCAGTACTTC | CSVGQVAYEQYF
TRBJ1-1 | TRBV28 | . | . | TGTGCCAGCAGTTCCGGGGGTATGAACACTGAAGCTTTCTTT | CASSSGGMNTEAFF
TRBJ1-6 | TRBV5-4 | . | . | TGTGCCAGCAGCTTGAACAGGGCGAATTCACCCCTCCACTTT | CASSLNRANSPLHF
TRBJ1-5 | TRBV24-1 | few | . | TGTGCCACCAGCCGGAGGGGACGAAATCAGCCCCAGCATTTT | CATSRRGRNQPQHF
TRBJ2-3 | TRBV29-1 | . | TRBD1 | TGCAGCGTAACTGACAGGGGGTATCAGTATTTT | CSVTDRGYQYF
TRBJ2-7 | TRBV3-1/TRBV3-2 | . | . | TGTGCCAGCAGCCAAGATAGCTCCGGACTCAGCTCCTACGAGCAGTACTTC | CASSQDSSGLSSYEQYF
TRBJ2-7 | TRBV18 | . | TRBD2 | TGTGCCAGCTCACCGACTAGCGGGAGAACGAGGGAGCAGTACTTC | CASSPTSGRTREQYF
TRBJ1-4 | TRBV30 | . | . | TGTGCCGGGTCATCGGGACACTTTAATGAAAAACTGTTTTTT | CAGSSGHFNEKLFF
TRBJ2-4 | TRBV7-2 | . | . | TGTGCCAGCAGCCCCCGGGTGACCAAAAACATTCAGTACTTC | CASSPRVTKNIQYF
TRBJ1-2 | TRBV7-9 | . | TRBD1 | TGTGCCAGCAGCCCGTACACAGGGGTAGGAGGAGGCTACACCTTC | CASSPYTGVGGGYTF
TRBJ2-7 | TRBV5-1 | . | . | TGCGCCAGCAGCTTTGGCCACCCACCGGGGTACGAGCAGTACTTC | CASSFGHPPGYEQYF
TRBJ1-1 | TRBV28 | . | TRBD1 | TGTGCCAGCAACCAGGACAGGGGACGTTTGAGGGACACTGAAGCTTTCTTT | CASNQDRGRLRDTEAFF
TRBJ2-3 | TRBV25-1 | . | TRBD2 | TGTGCCAGCAAAGCGGGAGTAACAGATACGCAGTATTTT | CASKAGVTDTQYF
TRBJ2-5 | TRBV28 | . | . | TGTGCCAGCAGTTTCTCATCTAGCGCGCAAGAGACCCAGTACTTC | CASSFSSSAQETQYF
TRBJ1-1 | TRBV6-5 | . | . | TGTGCCAGCAGTTACCCGCCGGAAGGGAGGAGCACTGAAGCTTTCTTT | CASSYPPEGRSTEAFF
TRBJ2-1 | TRBV11-2 | once | TRBD2 | TGTGCCAGCAGCTTCGTTGCGGGAGGGCTCAATGAGCAGTTCTTC | CASSFVAGGLNEQFF
TRBJ1-3 | TRBV6-5 | . | . | TGTGCCAGCAGTTACTCGCAGGGGAACAGAAACACCATATATTTT | CASSYSQGNRNTIYF
TRBJ2-7 | TRBV30 | . | . | TGTGCCTGGAGTGTAGGAGGAGGGGACGAGCAGTACTTC | CAWSVGGGDEQYF
TRBJ1-2 | TRBV7-3 | . | . | TGTGCCAGCAGCCAAGGGAGACAGGCCTATGGCTACACCTTC | CASSQGRQAYGYTF
TRBJ2-7 | TRBV7-9 | . | . | TGTGCCAGCAGCCTTAGCTCCTACGAGCAGTACTTC | CASSLSSYEQYF
TRBJ1-6 | TRBV7-9 | . | TRBD1 | TGTGCCAGCAGCCCAAGACAGGGAAATAATTCACCCCTCCACTTT | CASSPRQGNNSPLHF
TRBJ1-2 | TRBV29-1 | . | . | TGCAGCGTTGTCAGGGGAAACTATGGCTACACCTTC | CSVVRGNYGYTF
TRBJ1-1 | TRBV5-4 | . | . | TGTGCCAGCAGCTCGACAGAACGAACTTATGAAGCTTTCTTT | CASSSTERTYEAFF
TRBJ1-1 | TRBV9 | once | TRBD1 | TGTGCCAGCAGCGTAACGGTAGGGGGCGTAGCTTTCTTT | CASSVTVGGVAFF
TRBJ1-5 | TRBV4-2 | few | TRBD1 | TGTGCCAGCAGCCAAGAGGGAGGACAGGGTCAGCCCCAGCATTTT | CASSQEGGQGQPQHF
TRBJ2-7 | TRBV28 | few | TRBD1 | TGTGCCAGCAGCCAATACAGGGGGCAGTCCGAGCAGTACTTC | CASSQYRGQSEQYF
TRBJ2-5 | TRBV29-1 | . | TRBD1 | TGCAGCGTGGGACAGGGTGGGCAGGACCAGTACTTC | CSVGQGGQDQYF
TRBJ2-3 | TRBV27 | large | TRBD2 | TGTGCCAGCAGTTTATTGGCACTAGCGGGAGGGACAGATACGCAGTATTTT | CASSLLALAGGTDTQYF
TRBJ2-1 | TRBV7-3 | once | . | TGTGCCAGCAGCTCCGGGACTCAGCAGTTCTTC | CASSSGTQQFF
TRBJ1-1 | TRBV19 | . | . | TGTGCCAGTAGTCCCCGGGTGAACACTGAAGCTTTCTTT | CASSPRVNTEAFF
TRBJ2-1 | TRBV9 | . | TRBD2 | TGTGCCAGCAGCGCGACTAGCGGGGCTTACAATGAGCAGTTCTTC | CASSATSGAYNEQFF
TRBJ1-5 | TRBV19 | . | TRBD1 | TGTGCCAGTAGTATCGTCCTCTCGACAGGGTTTGGCAATCAGCCCCAGCATTTT | CASSIVLSTGFGNQPQHF
TRBJ2-3 | TRBV5-1 | . | TRBD2 | TGCGCCAGCAGCTTAGGACTAGCGGGGAGCACAGATACGCAGTATTTT | CASSLGLAGSTDTQYF
TRBJ2-4 | TRBV27 | . | TRBD1 | TGTGCCAGCACCTCGACAGGGGTGGCCAAAAACATTCAGTACTTC | CASTSTGVAKNIQYF
TRBJ2-6 | TRBV23-1 | . | TRBD1 | TGCGCCAGCAGTCAACGCAACGTTGGACAGGGCCCTTCTGGGGCCAACGTCCTGACTTTC | CASSQRNVGQGPSGANVLTF
TRBJ2-5 | TRBV29-1 | . | TRBD1 | TGCAGCGTTGAGAGCGCGACAGGGGGCTACGAGACCCAGTACTTC | CSVESATGGYETQYF
TRBJ2-7 | TRBV6-5 | . | . | TGTGCCAGCAGTTACAGGAGCTCCTACGAGCAGTACTTC | CASSYRSSYEQYF
TRBJ2-1 | TRBV4-3 | . | . | TGCGCCAGCAGCCACGATATGAGAGACAATGAGCAGTTCTTC | CASSHDMRDNEQFF